Shown below are 14 T cell receptor beta chains from a single sample sequenced in a study of cytomegalovirus exposure and HLA in healthy donors. The primer mix had 60 Vbeta and 13 Jbeta primers. Profiled with immunoSEQ multiplex PCR; TCRdb holds only in-frame clones, not every one. The sample carries roughly 140,000 clones, 60% to 80% recorded once. The sample was PBMCs. The receptors originated from a woman under 40 in good health and CMV-seronegative.

The chain combines TRBV28 with TRBJ2-2; TRBD1 is a possible D gene (5 bases). Trimming left V 6 bases short and J 7 bases short, with 9 bases between. Looked up from germline, CDR1 is MDHEN and CDR2 is SYDVKM. CDR3 size: 12 residues. CDR3 bases: TGTGCCAGCAGACCAGGGTTCGGGGAGCTGTTTTTT. Amino acid sequence: CASRPGFGELFF.

The V gene is TRBV4-2, the J gene TRBJ1-4; possible D gene TRBD1, 6 bases. In germline, CDR1 is LGHNA, CDR2 YNFKEQ. The CDR3 loop spans 14 amino acids. V was shortened by 4 bases and J by 2 bases, with 8 bases between the two germline ends. CDR3 loop: CASSPTGTNEKLFF. The DNA of the CDR3 is TGTGCCAGCAGCCCCACAGGGACTAATGAAAAACTGTTTTTT.

This chain links TRBV19 with TRBJ2-7; D remains unclear. With 6 bases removed from V and 0 bases from J, the gap between germline ends came to 15 bases. This CDR3 is 15 amino acids long. CDR1 and CDR2 from the germline V gene are LNHDA and SQIVND (reference sequence). The CDR3: CASSPSSALSYEQYF. In DNA form, the CDR3 reads TGTGCCAGTAGCCCCTCCAGCGCCCTCTCCTACGAGCAGTACTTC.

The V gene is TRBV9, the J gene TRBJ2-5; possibly TRBD1 for D (6 bases). V was clipped by 2 bases and J by 4 bases, with 18 bases between them. This CDR3 comprises 16 residues. Germline V gene data show CDR1 as SGDLS and CDR2 as YYNGEE. The CDR3 region is CASSVMQGFLGETQYF. CDR3 nucleotides: TGTGCCAGCAGCGTCATGCAGGGGTTCTTGGGAGAGACCCAGTACTTC.

This clone has only a few counts. The chain recombines TRBV18 with TRBJ2-3; TRBD1 matches at 8 bases. Germline CDR1 reads KGHSH; CDR2 reads LQKENI. The CDR3 is 15 residues long. V gave up 5 bases and J gave up 9 bases; unmatched junction bases: 13. The CDR3 spells CASSVMRQGPGTQYF. CDR3 DNA sequence: TGTGCCAGCTCAGTCATGAGACAGGGGCCGGGGACGCAGTATTTT.

The chain links TRBV7-2 to TRBJ1-6, with D unclear. Germline CDR1 is SGHTA and CDR2 is FQGNSA. V was pared by 3 bases and J by 14 bases, with 20 bases between. This CDR3 region has 15 residues. CDR3 in DNA: TGTGCCAGCAGCTTGCTCCGGGTCCGAGACGCATCCCTCCACTTT. Its translation is CASSLLRVRDASLHF. The full variable domain, completed using reference TRBV7-2 and TRBJ1-6, is GAGVSQSPSNKVTEKGKDVELRCDPISGHTALYWYRQSLGQGLEFLIYFQGNSAPDKSGLPSDRFSAERTGGSVSTLTIQRTQQEDSAVYLCASSLLRVRDASLHFGNGTRLTVT.

This clone appeared a few times. The rearrangement links TRBV2 to TRBJ1-5; tentative D call: TRBD1 (5 bases). Deletions cut 8 bases from V and 5 bases from J, with 16 bases between. This CDR3 is built from 14 residues. The germline CDR1 and CDR2 sequences are SNHLY and FYNNEI. CDR3 in amino acids: CASLRVGGDQPQHF. CDR3 nucleotides: TGTGCCAGCTTGCGGGTGGGGGGAGATCAGCCCCAGCATTTT.

This clone occurred a few times. This chain connects TRBV7-3 to TRBJ2-3; TRBD1 might be the D (6 bases). Deletions cut 5 bases from V and 1 base from J, with 13 bases between. Germline V gives CDR1 SGHTA, CDR2 FQGTGA. CDR3 size: 15 residues. CDR3 sequence reads: CASSPKGVRTDTQYF. The CDR3 DNA is TGTGCCAGCAGCCCCAAGGGGGTTCGCACAGATACGCAGTATTTT.

The chain employs TRBV6-1 and TRBJ1-2; the match to TRBD1 covers 7 bases. V dropped 5 bases and J dropped 8; count of bases not matched to a gene: 11. This CDR3 comprises 14 residues. CDR1 and CDR2 (germline): MNHNS, SASEGT. CDR3 sequence: CASSSGQIFGGYTF. The CDR3 region has the DNA TGTGCCAGCAGTTCGGGACAGATCTTTGGGGGCTACACCTTC.

The chain couples TRBV30 to TRBJ1-1; TRBD1 matches 7 bases. Germline lookup yields CDR1 GTSNPN and CDR2 SVGIG (reference sequence). The CDR3 length is 15 residues. V was clipped by 6 bases and J by 0 bases; unmatched bases: 10. CDR3 nucleotide sequence: TGTGCCTGCGCCAGTTCCGGGACAGTGAACACTGAAGCTTTCTTT. Protein sequence: CACASSGTVNTEAFF.

The chain is built from TRBV6-1 and TRBJ1-3, with TRBD1 matching over 8 bases. Looked up from germline, CDR1 is MNHNS and CDR2 is SASEGT. The CDR3 extends over 15 amino acids. V shed 3 bases and J 4 bases; nucleotides not matched to a gene: 5. As DNA, the CDR3 is TGTGCCAGCAGTGAGGGGACAGGACGCGGAAACACCATATATTTT. Its translation is CASSEGTGRGNTIYF.

This clone occurred a few times. V and J are TRBV6-5 and TRBJ1-1; D uncertain. The V gene lost 2 bases and the J gene lost 0 bases, with 7 bases spanning the gap. The CDR3 runs to 14 residues. CDR1 and CDR2 (germline): MNHEY, SVGAGI. CDR3 in amino acids: CASSYEGMNTEAFF. CDR3 in DNA: TGTGCCAGCAGTTACGAGGGAATGAACACTGAAGCTTTCTTT.

CDR3 in DNA: TGTGCCAGCAGTTATCCTGGGCCAGACTACGAGCAGTACTTC. Amino acid sequence: CASSYPGPDYEQYF. The chain combines TRBV6-5 with TRBJ2-5; D gene unclear. The DNA end favors TRBJ2-7, so the J call may be wrong. The CDR3 totals 14 residues. Per germline, CDR1 MNHEY and CDR2 SVGAGI.

The chain recombines TRBV7-2 with TRBJ1-4, with TRBD1 matching over 7 bases. After removal of 2 bases from V and 5 bases from J, the junction contained 5 bases not matched to a gene. Germline V CDR1 and CDR2: SGHTA, FQGNSA. The CDR3 contains 15 residues. For the CDR3, the DNA is TGTGCCAGCAGCTTATTTACAGGGGTGAATGAAAAACTGTTTTTT. Translating gives CASSLFTGVNEKLFF.